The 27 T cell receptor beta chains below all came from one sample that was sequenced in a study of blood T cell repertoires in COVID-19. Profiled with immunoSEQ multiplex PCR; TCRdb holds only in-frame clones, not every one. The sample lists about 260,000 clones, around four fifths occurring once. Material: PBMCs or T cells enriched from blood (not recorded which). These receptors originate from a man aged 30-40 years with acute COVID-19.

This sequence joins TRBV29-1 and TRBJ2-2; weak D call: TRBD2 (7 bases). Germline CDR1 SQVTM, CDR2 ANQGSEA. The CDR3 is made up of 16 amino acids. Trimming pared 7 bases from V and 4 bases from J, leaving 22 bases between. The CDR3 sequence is CSAHEGGGLGTGELFF. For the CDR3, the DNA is TGCAGCGCCCACGAAGGGGGGGGTTTAGGCACCGGGGAGCTGTTTTTT.

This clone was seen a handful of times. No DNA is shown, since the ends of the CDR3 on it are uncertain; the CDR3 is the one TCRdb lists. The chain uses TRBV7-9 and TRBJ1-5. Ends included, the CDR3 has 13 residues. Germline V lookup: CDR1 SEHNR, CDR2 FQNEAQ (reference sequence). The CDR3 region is CASSFTSVQPQHF.

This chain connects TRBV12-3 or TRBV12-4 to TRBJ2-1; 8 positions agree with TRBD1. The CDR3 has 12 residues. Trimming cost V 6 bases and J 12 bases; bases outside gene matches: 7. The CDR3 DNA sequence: TGTGCCAGCAGACAACTTACAGGGGGGCAGTTCTTC. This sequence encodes CASRQLTGGQFF.

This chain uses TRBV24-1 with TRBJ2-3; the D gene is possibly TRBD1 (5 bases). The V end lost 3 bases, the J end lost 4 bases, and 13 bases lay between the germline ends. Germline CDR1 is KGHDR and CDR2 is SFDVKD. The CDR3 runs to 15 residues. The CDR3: CATSDKSRAADTQYF. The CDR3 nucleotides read TGTGCCACCAGTGATAAATCCAGGGCTGCAGATACGCAGTATTTT.

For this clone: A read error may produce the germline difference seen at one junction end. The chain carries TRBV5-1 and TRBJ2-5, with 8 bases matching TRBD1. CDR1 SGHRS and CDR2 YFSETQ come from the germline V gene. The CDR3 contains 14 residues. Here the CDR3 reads CASSFPTGEETQYF. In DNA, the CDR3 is TGTGCCAGCAGCTTCCCGACAGGGGAAGAGACCCAGTACTTC.

The CDR3: CASSRLWVEKLFF. The DNA of the CDR3 is TGTGCCAGTAGTAGACTATGGGTTGAAAAACTGTTTTTT. This chain uses TRBV19 with TRBJ1-4; D call uncertain. The V gene's germline CDR1 is LNHDA and CDR2 SQIVND (reference sequence). V lost 4 bases, J lost 7 bases, and 10 bases lay in between. The CDR3 is made up of 13 amino acids.

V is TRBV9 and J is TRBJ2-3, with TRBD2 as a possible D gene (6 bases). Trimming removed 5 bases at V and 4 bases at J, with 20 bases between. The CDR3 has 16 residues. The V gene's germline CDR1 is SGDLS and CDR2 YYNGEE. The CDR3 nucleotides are TGTGCCAGCAGTCTAGAAGGAGGGAGGTCCCCAGATACGCAGTATTTT. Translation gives CASSLEGGRSPDTQYF.

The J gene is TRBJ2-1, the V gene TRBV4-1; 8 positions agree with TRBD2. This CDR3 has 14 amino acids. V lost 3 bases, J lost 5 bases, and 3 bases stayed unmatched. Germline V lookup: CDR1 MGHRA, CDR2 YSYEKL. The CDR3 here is CASSQEGLDNEQFF. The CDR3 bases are TGCGCCAGCAGCCAGGAGGGACTAGACAATGAGCAGTTCTTC.

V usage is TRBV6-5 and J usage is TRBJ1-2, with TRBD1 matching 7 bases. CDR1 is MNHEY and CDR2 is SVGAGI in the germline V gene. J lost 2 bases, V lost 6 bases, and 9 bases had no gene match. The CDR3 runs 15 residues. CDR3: CASRPEGQFNYGYTF. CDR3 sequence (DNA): TGTGCCAGCAGACCCGAGGGACAGTTCAACTATGGCTACACCTTC.

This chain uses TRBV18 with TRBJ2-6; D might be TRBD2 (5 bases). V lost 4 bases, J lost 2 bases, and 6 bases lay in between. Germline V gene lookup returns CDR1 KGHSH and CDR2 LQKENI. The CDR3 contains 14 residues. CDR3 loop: CASSQGAGANVLTF. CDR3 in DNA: TGTGCCAGCTCACAGGGAGCTGGGGCCAACGTCCTGACTTTC.

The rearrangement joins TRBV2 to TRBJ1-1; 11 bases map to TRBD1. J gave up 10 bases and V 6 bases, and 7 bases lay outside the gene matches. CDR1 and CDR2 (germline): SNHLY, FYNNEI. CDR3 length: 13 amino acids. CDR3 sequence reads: CASRLGQGALAFF. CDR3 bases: TGTGCCAGCAGGTTAGGACAGGGGGCTTTAGCTTTCTTT.

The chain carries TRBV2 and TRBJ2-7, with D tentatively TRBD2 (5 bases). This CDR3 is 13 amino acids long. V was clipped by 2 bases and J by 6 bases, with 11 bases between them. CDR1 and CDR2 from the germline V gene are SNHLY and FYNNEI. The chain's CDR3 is CASSESKLGEQYV. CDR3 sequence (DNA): TGTGCCAGCAGTGAAAGTAAACTAGGCGAGCAGTACGTC.

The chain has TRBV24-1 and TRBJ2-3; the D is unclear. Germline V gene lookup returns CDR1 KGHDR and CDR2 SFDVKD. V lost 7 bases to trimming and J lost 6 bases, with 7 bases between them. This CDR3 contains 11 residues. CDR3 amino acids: CATSGLDTQYF. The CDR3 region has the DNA TGTGCCACCAGCGGGTTGGATACGCAGTATTTT.

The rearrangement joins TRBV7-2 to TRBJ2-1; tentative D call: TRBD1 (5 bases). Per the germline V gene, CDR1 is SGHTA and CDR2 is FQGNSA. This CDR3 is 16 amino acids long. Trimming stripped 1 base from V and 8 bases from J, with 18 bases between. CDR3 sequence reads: CASSLERGQGSDEQFF. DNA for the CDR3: TGTGCCAGCAGCTTAGAACGTGGCCAGGGCTCGGATGAGCAGTTCTTC.

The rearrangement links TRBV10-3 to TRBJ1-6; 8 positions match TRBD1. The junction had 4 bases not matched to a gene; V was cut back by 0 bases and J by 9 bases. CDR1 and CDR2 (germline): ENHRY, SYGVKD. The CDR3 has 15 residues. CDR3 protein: CAISESGQGSSPLHF. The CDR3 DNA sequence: TGTGCCATCAGTGAGTCTGGACAGGGCAGTTCACCCCTCCACTTT.

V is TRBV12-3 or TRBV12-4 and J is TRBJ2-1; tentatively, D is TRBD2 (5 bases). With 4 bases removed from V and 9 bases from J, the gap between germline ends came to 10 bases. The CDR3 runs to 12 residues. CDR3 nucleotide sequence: TGTGCCAGCAGTTCCGGGGTAGGTGAGCAGTTCTTC. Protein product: CASSSGVGEQFF.

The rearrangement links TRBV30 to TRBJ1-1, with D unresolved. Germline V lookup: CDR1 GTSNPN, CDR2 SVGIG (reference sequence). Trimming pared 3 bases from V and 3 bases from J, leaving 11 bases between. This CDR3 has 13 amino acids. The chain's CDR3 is CAWRTAGYTEAFF. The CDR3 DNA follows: TGTGCCTGGAGGACGGCGGGGTACACTGAAGCTTTCTTT. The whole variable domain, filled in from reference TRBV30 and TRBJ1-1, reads SQTIHQWPATLVQPVGSPLSLECTVEGTSNPNLYWYRQAAGRGLQLLFYSVGIGQISSEVPQNLSASRPQDRQFILSSKKLLLSDSGFYLCAWRTAGYTEAFFGQGTRLTVV.

This chain's CDR3 is CASSIARTGNQPQHF. The DNA of the CDR3 is TGTGCCAGTAGTATAGCGAGGACAGGGAATCAGCCCCAGCATTTT. This rearrangement joins TRBV19 to TRBJ1-5; 8 bases agree with TRBD1. This CDR3 is 15 amino acids long. Trimming took 1 base from V and 4 from J; bases not matched to a gene: 3. Germline loops: CDR1 LNHDA, CDR2 SQIVND (reference sequence).

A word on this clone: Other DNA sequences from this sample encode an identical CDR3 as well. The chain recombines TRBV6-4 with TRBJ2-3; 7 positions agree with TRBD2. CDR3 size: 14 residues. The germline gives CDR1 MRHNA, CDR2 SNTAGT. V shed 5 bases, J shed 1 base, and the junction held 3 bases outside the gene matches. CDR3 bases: TGTGCCAGCAGTTCTGCGGGGGGCACAGATACGCAGTATTTT. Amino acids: CASSSAGGTDTQYF.

The CDR3 spells CASSTQSGNTEAFF. The CDR3 coding sequence is TGTGCCAGTAGTACCCAATCAGGTAACACTGAAGCTTTCTTT. This rearrangement joins TRBV19 to TRBJ1-1; D not resolved. This CDR3 region has 14 residues. CDR1 and CDR2 from the germline V gene are LNHDA and SQIVND (reference sequence). Trimming pared 4 bases from V and 2 bases from J, leaving 11 bases between.

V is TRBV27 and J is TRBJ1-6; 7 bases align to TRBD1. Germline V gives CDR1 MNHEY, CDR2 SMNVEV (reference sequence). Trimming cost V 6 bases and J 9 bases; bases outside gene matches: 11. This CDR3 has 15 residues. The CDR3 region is CASRARQGQGSPLHF. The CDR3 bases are TGTGCCAGCAGGGCCAGACAGGGCCAGGGTTCACCCCTCCACTTT.

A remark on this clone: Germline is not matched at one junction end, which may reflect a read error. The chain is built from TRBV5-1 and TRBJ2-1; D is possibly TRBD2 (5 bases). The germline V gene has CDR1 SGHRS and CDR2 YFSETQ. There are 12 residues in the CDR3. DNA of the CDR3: TGTGCCAGCAGCTTGGATCGGGGTAACAAGTTCTTC. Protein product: CASSLDRGNKFF.

As DNA, the CDR3 is TGTGCCAGCATTCTCCCCGCGGGAGGGCCCCATTACGAGCAGTACGTC. As protein: CASILPAGGPHYEQYV. V gene TRBV9 combines with J gene TRBJ2-7; 9 nucleotides align to TRBD2. The J segment lost 4 bases and the V segment lost 6 bases, leaving 14 bases of the junction unmatched. This CDR3 region has 16 residues. Germline V lookup: CDR1 SGDLS, CDR2 YYNGEE.

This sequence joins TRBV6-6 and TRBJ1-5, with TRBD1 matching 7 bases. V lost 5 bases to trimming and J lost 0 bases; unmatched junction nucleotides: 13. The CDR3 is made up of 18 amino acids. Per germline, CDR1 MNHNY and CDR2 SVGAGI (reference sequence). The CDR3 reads CASSHIRQGRTSNQPQHF. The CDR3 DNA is TGTGCCAGCAGTCACATAAGACAGGGACGAACTAGCAATCAGCCCCAGCATTTT.

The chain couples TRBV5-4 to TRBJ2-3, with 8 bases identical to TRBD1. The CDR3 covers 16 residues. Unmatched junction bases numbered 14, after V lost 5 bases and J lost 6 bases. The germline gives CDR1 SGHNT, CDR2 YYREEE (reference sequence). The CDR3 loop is CASRNPGQDLGDTQYF. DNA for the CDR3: TGTGCCAGCAGAAACCCGGGACAGGACCTCGGGGATACGCAGTATTTT.

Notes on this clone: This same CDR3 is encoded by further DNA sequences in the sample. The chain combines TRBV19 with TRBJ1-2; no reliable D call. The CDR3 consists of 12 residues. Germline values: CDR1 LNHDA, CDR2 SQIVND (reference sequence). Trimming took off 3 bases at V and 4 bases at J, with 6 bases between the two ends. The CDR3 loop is CASSISFYGYTF. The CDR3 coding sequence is TGTGCCAGTAGTATCTCGTTCTATGGCTACACCTTC.

CDR3 region: CASSLPPANYGYTF. The CDR3 nucleotides are TGTGCCAGCAGTTTGCCGCCGGCTAACTATGGCTACACCTTC. This chain uses TRBV28 with TRBJ1-2; D call uncertain. Germline V lookup: CDR1 MDHEN, CDR2 SYDVKM. Trimming removed 3 bases at V and 0 bases at J, with 8 bases between. The CDR3 sequence is 14 residues long.